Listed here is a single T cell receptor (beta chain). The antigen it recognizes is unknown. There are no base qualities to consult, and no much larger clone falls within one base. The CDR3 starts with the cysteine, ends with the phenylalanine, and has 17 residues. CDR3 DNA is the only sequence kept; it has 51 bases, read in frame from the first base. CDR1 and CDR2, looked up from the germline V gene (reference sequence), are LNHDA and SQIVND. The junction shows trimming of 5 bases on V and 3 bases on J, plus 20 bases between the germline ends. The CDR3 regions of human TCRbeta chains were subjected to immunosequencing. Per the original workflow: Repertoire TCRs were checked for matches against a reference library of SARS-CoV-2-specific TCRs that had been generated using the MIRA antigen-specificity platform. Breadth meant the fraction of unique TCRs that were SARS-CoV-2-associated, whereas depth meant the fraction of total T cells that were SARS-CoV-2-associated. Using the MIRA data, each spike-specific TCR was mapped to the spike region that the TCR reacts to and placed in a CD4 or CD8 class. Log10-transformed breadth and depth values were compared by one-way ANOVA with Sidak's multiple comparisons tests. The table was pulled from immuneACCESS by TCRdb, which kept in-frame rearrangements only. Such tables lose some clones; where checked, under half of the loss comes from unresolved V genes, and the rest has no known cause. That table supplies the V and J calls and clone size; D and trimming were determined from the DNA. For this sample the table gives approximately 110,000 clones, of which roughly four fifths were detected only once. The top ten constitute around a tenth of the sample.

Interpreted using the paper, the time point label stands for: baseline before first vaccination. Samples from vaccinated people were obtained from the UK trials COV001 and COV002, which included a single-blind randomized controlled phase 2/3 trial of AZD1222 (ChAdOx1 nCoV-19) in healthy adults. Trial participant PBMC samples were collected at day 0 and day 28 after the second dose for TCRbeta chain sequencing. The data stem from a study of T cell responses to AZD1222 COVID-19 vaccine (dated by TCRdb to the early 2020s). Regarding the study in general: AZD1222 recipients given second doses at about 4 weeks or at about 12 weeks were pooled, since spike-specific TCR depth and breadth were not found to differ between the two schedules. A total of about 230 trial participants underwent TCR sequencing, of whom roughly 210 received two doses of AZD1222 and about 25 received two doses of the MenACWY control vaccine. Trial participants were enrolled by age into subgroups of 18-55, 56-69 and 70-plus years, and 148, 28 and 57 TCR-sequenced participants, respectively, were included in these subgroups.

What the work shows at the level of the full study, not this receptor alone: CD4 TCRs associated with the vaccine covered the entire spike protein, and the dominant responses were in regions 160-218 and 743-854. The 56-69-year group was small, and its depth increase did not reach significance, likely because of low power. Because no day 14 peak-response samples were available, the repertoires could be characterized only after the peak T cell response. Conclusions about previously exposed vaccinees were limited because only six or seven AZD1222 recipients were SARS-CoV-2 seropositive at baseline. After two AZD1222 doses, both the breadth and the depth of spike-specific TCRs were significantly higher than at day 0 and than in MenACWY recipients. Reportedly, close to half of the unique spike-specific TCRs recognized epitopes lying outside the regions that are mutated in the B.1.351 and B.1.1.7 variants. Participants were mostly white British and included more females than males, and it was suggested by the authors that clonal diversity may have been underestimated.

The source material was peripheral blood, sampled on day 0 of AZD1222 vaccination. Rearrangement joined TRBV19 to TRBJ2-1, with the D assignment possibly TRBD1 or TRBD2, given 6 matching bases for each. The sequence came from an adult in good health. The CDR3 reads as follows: CASSSERGPGGYNEQFF. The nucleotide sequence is TGTGCCAGTAGTTCAGAACGGGGGCCGGGTGGCTACAATGAGCAGTTCTTC. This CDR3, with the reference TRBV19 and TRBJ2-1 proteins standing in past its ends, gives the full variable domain DGGITQSPKYLFRKEGQNVTLSCEQNLNHDAMYWYRQDPGQGLRLIYYSQIVNDFQKGDIAEGYSVSREKKESFPLTVTSAQKNPTAFYLCASSSERGPGGYNEQFFGPGTRLTVL.